The clone carrying this TCR beta chain has more than one count but fewer than ten. Its antigen is not identified. With 6 bases clipped from V and 9 bases from J, the junction kept 5 bases outside the gene matches. CDR3 length: 11 amino acids. The germline V gene encodes CDR1 SQVTM and CDR2 ANQGSEA. The table came from immunoSEQ multiplex PCR; TCRdb's copy has only in-frame clones and leaves some out. Seen here are 30,000 to 40,000 clones, 70% to 90% observed once, and the top ten hold about 13%. The data are from a study of STAT3 mutations in large granular lymphocyte leukemia. Study-wide context: Roughly half the longitudinally sequenced T-LGLL patients had canonical STAT3 mutations. Overall study results and limits: No sample exists from the first appearance of each clone. Every T-LGLL patient had at least one immunodominant TCRbeta clonotype. Some patients had dominant TCR clones larger than their STAT3 mutant burden.

Material: peripheral blood mononuclear cells. This receptor was obtained from a man aged 60 to 69 with T-cell large granular lymphocyte leukemia. Some clones in this sample may be carry-over from other donors' samples. This chain uses TRBV29-1 with TRBJ2-1; 7 bases map to TRBD1. CDR3 sequence reads: CSVYRGGEQFF. CDR3 nucleotides: TGCAGCGTGTACAGGGGTGGTGAGCAGTTCTTC.